Here is one TCR beta chain with its context. In the authors' methods: Estimation of nucleated cell counts was performed using reference gene primer amplification. Clones were read by immunoSEQ multiplex PCR, and TCRdb kept only the in-frame ones, dropping some. The V and J calls and clone size are taken from that table; D and trimming were inferred from the DNA. The sample includes 250,000 to 350,000 clones, around 89% seen only once; the top ten take around 0.8%. This sample was included in a study of blood T cell repertoires in COVID-19. As for the study in general: Sites in the United States, Italy and Spain provided acute and convalescent COVID-19 samples. PBMCs, B-cell-depleted T cells, or T cells provided the cDNA or gDNA that made up the material.

Germline loops: CDR1 SGHAT, CDR2 FQNNGV. CDR3 length equals 19 residues. Losses at the gene ends were 0 bases for V and 6 bases for J; bases not matched to a gene: 19. The chain joins TRBV11-2 to TRBJ2-7, with TRBD1 identical over 8 bases. Specimen: peripheral blood. The TCR was taken from a man aged 30-40 years with acute or convalescent COVID-19. The chain's CDR3 is CASSLDSYRSLDRVFEQYF. The CDR3 nucleotides are TGTGCCAGCAGCTTAGACTCTTACAGATCTTTGGACAGGGTGTTCGAGCAGTACTTC.